This T cell receptor beta chain was obtained from a study of OX40 agonist ivuxolimab in advanced cancers. Background on the study: From roughly 20 to 85 years was the age range, with a mean of about 54 years, and around 83% were male.

TCRdb keeps only in-frame clones here, not all; method: immunoSEQ multiplex PCR. The sample lists about 73,000 clones, 75% to 95% occurring once. Trimming stripped 5 bases from V and 5 bases from J, with 13 bases between. Germline lookup yields CDR1 SGHTA and CDR2 FQGNSA. There are 13 residues in the CDR3. This receptor was obtained from an adult with an advanced solid tumor such as melanoma, head and neck, liver or kidney cancer. The starting material was CD4+ or CD8+ T cells sorted from blood, obtained in a trial of the OX40 agonist ivuxolimab. V usage is TRBV7-2 and J usage is TRBJ2-7; TRBD2 is a possible D gene (6 bases). The CDR3 protein is CASSRVREDEQYF. The CDR3 nucleotides read TGTGCCAGCAGCCGGGTCAGGGAGGACGAGCAGTACTTC.